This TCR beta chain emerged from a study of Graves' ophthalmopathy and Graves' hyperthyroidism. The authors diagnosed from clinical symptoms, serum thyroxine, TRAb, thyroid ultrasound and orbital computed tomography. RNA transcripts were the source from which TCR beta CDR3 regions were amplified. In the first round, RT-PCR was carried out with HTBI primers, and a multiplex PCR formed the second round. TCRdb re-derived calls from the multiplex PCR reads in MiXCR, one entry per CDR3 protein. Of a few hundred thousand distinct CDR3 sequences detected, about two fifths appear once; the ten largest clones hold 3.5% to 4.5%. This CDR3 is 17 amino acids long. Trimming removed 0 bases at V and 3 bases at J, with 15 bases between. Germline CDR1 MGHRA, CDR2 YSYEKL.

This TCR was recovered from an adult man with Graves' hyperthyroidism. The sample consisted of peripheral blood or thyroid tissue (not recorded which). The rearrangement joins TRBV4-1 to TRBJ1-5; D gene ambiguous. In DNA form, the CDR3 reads TGCGCCAGCAGCCAAGATAATGCGGAAAAAGACAATCAGCCCCAGCATTTT. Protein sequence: CASSQDNAEKDNQPQHF.